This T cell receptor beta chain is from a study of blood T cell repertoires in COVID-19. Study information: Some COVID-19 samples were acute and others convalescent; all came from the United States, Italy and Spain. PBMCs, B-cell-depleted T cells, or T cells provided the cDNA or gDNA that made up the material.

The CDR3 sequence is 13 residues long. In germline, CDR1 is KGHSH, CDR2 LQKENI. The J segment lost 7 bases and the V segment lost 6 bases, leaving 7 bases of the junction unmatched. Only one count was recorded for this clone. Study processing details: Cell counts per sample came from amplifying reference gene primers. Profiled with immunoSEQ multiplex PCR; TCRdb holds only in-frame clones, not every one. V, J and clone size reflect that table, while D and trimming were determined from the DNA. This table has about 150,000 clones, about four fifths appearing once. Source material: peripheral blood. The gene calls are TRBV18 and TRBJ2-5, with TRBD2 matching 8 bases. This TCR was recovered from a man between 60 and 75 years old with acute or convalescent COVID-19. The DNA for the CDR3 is TGTGCCAGCTCCGGGACTAGGGAGGGGACCCAGTACTTC. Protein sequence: CASSGTREGTQYF.